This TCR beta chain was observed in a study of T cells in Graves' hyperthyroidism and ophthalmopathy. Notes on the study in general: Most thyroid-expanded clonotypes above 0.001 were also found in blood. A model using 13 V-J features told ophthalmopathy apart from stable hyperthyroidism.

The diagnoses drew upon clinical symptoms, serum thyroxine and TRAb, thyroid ultrasound and orbital computed tomography. This sample holds PBMCs from approximately 9 ml fresh peripheral blood. V was cut by 0 bases and J by 3 bases, with 6 bases left in between. CDR1 is SNHLY and CDR2 is FYNNEI in the germline V gene. This CDR3 is built from 13 residues. This clonotype came up a few times. As yet, its antigen is unknown. RNA transcripts were the template for amplifying TCR beta CDR3 regions. During a first-round RT-PCR of the TCR CDR3, the HTBI primer set was used. From the multiplex PCR reads, TCRdb called clonotypes with MiXCR, one entry per CDR3 protein. The profile shows some 650,000 distinct CDR3 sequences, 16% of them singletons.

J is TRBJ2-7 and V is TRBV2, with TRBD2 as a possible D gene (6 bases). This receptor was obtained from a woman aged 40 to 50 with Graves' ophthalmopathy. The sample taken for sequencing was blood. CDR3 nucleotides: TGTGCCAGCAGTGAAGCGGAGGGCTACGAGCAGTACTTC. As protein: CASSEAEGYEQYF.